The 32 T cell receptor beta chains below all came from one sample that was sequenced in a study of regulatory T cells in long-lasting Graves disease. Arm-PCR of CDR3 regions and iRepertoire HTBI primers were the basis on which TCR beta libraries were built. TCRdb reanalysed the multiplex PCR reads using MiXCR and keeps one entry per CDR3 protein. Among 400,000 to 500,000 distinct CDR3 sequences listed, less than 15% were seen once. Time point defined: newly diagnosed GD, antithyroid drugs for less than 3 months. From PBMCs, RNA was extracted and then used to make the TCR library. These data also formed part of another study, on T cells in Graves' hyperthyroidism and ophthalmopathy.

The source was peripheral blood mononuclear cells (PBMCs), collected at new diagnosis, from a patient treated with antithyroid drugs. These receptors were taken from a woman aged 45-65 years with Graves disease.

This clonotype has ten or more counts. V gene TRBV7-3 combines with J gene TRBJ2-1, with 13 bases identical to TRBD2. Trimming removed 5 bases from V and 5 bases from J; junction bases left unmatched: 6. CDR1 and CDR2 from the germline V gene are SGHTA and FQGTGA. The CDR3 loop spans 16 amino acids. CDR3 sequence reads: CASSPQGLAGNNEQFF. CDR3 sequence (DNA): TGTGCCAGCAGCCCGCAGGGACTAGCGGGAAACAATGAGCAGTTCTTC. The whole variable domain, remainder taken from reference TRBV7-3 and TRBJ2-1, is GAGVSQTPSNKVTEKGKYVELRCDPISGHTALYWYRQSLGQGPEFLIYFQGTGAADDSGLPNDRFFAVRPEGSVSTLKIQRTERGDSAVYLCASSPQGLAGNNEQFFGPGTRLTVL.

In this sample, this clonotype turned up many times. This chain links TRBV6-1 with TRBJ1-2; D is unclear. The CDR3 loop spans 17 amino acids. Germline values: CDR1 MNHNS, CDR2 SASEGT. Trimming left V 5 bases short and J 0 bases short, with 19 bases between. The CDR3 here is CASSTQNRGKANYGYTF. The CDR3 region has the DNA TGTGCCAGCAGTACACAAAATCGGGGAAAGGCTAACTATGGCTACACCTTC.

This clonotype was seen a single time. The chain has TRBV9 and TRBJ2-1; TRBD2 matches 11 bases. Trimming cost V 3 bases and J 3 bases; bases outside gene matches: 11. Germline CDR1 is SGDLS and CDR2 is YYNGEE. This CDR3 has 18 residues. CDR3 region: CASSAPGTGTSGYNEQFF. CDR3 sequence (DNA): TGTGCCAGCAGCGCTCCGGGTACCGGGACTAGCGGCTACAATGAGCAGTTCTTC.

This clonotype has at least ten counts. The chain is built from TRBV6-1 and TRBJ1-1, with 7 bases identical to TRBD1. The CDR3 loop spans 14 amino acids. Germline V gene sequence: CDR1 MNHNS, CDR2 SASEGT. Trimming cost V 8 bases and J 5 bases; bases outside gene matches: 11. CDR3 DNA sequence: TGTGCCAGCGGGAGACAGGGCGCGGGGACTGAAGCTTTCTTT. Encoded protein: CASGRQGAGTEAFF.

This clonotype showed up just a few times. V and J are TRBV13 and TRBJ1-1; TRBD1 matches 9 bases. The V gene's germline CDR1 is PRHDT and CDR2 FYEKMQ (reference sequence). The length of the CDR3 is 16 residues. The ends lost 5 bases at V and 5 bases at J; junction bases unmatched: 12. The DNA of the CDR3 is TGTGCCAGCAGCCTTACAGGGGGCGCACGGGGAACTGAAGCTTTCTTT. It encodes CASSLTGGARGTEAFF.

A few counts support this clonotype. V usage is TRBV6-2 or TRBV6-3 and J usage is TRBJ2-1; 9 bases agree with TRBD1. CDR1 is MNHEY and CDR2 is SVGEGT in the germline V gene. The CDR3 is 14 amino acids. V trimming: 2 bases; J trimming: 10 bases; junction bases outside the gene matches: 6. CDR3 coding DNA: TGTGCCAGCAGTTACGATACAGGGGGCGAGGAGCAGTTCTTC. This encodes CASSYDTGGEEQFF.

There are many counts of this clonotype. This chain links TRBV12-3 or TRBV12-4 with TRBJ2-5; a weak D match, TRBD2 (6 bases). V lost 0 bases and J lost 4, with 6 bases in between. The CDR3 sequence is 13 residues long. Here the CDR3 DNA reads TGTGCCAGCAGTTTAGCAGCGGGAGAGACCCAGTACTTC. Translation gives CASSLAAGETQYF.

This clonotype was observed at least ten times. Here the CDR3 reads CASSLPRVSGGTEAFF. CDR3 DNA: TGTGCCAGCAGCTTACCAAGGGTATCGGGGGGAACTGAAGCTTTCTTT. The chain employs TRBV7-9 and TRBJ1-1, with D possibly TRBD1 on 5 matching bases. From germline, CDR1 is SEHNR and CDR2 FQNEAQ (reference sequence). This CDR3 contains 16 residues. Trimming cost V 2 bases and J 5 bases, with 18 bases left between them.

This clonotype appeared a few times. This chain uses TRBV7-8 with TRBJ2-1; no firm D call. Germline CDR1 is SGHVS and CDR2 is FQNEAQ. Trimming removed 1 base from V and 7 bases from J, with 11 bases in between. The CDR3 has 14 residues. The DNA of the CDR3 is TGTGCCAGCAGCTTAGGTCAGGCCGTAAATGAGCAGTTCTTC. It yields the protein CASSLGQAVNEQFF.

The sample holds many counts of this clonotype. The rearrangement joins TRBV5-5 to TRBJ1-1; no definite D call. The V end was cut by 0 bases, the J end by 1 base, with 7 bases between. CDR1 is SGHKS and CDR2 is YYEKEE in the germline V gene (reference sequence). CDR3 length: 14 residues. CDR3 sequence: CASSLGMGNTEAFF. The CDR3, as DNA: TGTGCCAGCAGCTTGGGGATGGGGAACACTGAAGCTTTCTTT.

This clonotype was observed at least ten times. The CDR3 bases are TGTGCCAGCAGCTTATTCGGCGGGAGGGCCACAGATACGCAGTATTTT. This translates into CASSLFGGRATDTQYF. This chain joins TRBV11-1 and TRBJ2-3; 9 nucleotides align to TRBD2. From germline, CDR1 is SGHAT and CDR2 FQDESV (reference sequence). This CDR3 contains 16 residues. Germline trimming cut 2 bases from V and 2 bases from J; bases unmatched to any gene: 5.

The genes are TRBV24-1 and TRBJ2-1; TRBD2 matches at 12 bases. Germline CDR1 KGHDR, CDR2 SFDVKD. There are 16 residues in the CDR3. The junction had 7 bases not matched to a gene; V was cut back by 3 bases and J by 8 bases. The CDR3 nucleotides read TGTGCCACCAGTGATGCCCTAGCGGGAGGGCCCTATGAGCAGTTCTTC. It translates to CATSDALAGGPYEQFF.

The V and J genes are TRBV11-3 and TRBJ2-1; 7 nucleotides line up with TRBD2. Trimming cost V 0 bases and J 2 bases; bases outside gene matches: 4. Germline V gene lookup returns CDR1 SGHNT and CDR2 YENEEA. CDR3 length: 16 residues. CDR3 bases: TGTGCCAGCAGCTTAGATACACTAGCGCCCTACAATGAGCAGTTCTTC. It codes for CASSLDTLAPYNEQFF.

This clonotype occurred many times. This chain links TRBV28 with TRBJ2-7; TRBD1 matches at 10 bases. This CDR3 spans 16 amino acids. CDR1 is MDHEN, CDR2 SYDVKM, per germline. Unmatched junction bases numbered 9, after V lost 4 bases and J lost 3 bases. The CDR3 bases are TGTGCCAGCAGTTCGACTGGACAGGGGGTTAGCTACGAGCAGTACTTC. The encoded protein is CASSSTGQGVSYEQYF.

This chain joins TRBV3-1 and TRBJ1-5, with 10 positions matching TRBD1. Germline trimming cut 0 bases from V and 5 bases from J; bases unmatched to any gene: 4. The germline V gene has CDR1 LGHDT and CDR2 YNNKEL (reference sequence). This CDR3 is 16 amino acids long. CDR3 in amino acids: CASSQDRGQGHQPQHF. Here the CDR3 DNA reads TGTGCCAGCAGCCAAGACCGGGGACAGGGGCATCAGCCCCAGCATTTT.

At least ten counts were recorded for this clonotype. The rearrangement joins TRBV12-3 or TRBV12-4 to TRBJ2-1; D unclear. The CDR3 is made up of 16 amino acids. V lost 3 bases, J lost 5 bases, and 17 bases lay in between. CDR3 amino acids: CASSFFPSIDNNEQFF. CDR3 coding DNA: TGTGCCAGCAGTTTCTTTCCCAGCATTGATAACAATGAGCAGTTCTTC.

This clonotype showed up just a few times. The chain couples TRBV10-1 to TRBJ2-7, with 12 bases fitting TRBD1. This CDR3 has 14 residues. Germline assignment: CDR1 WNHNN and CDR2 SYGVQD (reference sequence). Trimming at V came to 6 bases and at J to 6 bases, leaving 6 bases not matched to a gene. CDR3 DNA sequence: TGCGCCAGCAGCCCCGGGACAGGGGGCCGCGAGCAGTACTTC. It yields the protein CASSPGTGGREQYF.

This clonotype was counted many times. Here the CDR3 DNA reads TGTGCCAGCAGCTTAGGGGTAGGCCAAGAGACCCAGTACTTC. Translating it yields CASSLGVGQETQYF. J is TRBJ2-5 and V is TRBV11-2; D gene uncertain. The CDR3 totals 14 residues. Looked up from germline, CDR1 is SGHAT and CDR2 is FQNNGV. V shed 1 base and J shed 1 base, with 7 bases lying between them.

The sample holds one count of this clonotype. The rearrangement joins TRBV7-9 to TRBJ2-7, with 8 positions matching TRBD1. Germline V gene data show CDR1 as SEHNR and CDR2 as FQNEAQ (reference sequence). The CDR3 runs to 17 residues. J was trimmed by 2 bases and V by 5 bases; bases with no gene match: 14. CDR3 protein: CASSPLGPTGVTYEQYF. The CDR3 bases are TGTGCCAGCAGCCCTCTTGGTCCGACAGGGGTAACCTACGAGCAGTACTTC.

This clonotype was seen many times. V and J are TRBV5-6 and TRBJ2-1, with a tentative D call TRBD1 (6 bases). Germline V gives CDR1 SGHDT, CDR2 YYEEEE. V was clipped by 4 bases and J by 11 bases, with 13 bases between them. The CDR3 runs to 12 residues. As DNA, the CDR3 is TGTGCCAGCAGCCCCGGACAGACCAAGCAGTTCTTC. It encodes CASSPGQTKQFF.

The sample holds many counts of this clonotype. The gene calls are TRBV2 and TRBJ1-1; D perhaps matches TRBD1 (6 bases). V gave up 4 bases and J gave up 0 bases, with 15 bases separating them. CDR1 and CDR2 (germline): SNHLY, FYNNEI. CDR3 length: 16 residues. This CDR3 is CASSGTADNMNTEAFF. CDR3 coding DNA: TGTGCCAGCAGTGGGACAGCGGATAACATGAACACTGAAGCTTTCTTT.

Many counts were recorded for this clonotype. The CDR3 bases are TGTGCCAGCAGTTTCGGCGGCTACAATGAGCAGTTCTTC. Its translation: CASSFGGYNEQFF. V and J are TRBV28 and TRBJ2-1; no clear D gene. The V and J ends lost 3 bases and 3 bases respectively, with 6 bases between them. In germline, CDR1 is MDHEN, CDR2 SYDVKM. The length of the CDR3 is 13 residues.

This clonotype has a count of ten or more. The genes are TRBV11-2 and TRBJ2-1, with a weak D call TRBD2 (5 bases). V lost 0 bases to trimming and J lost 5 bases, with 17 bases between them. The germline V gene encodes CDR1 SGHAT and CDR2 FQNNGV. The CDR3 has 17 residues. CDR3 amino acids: CASSLEYGYRGDNEQFF. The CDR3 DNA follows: TGTGCCAGCAGCTTAGAATACGGGTACCGGGGAGACAATGAGCAGTTCTTC.

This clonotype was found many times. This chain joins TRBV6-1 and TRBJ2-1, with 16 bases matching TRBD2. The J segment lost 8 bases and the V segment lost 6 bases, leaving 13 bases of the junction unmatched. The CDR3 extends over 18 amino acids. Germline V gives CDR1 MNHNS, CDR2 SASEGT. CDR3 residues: CASRTGLAGGPRLDEQFF. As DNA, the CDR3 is TGTGCCAGCAGGACGGGACTAGCGGGAGGGCCAAGGCTGGATGAGCAGTTCTTC.

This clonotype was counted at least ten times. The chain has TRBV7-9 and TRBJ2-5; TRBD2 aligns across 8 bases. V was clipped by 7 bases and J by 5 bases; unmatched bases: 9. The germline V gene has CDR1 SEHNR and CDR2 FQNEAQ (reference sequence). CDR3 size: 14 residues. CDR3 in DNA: TGTGCCAGCACCGAAGGGACTAGTGTCGAGACCCAGTACTTC. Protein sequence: CASTEGTSVETQYF.

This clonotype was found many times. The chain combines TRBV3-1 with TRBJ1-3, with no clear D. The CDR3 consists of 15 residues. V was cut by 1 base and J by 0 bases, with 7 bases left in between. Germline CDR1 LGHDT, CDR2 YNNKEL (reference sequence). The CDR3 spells CASSQGPDSGNTIYF. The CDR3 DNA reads TGTGCCAGCAGCCAAGGGCCCGACTCTGGAAACACCATATATTTT.

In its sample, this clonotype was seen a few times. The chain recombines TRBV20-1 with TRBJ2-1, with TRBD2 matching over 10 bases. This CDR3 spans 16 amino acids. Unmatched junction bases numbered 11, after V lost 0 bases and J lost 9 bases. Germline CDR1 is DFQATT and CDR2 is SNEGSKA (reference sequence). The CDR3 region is CSARDRRLAGVIEQFF. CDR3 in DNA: TGCAGTGCTAGAGATCGGAGGCTAGCGGGAGTGATTGAGCAGTTCTTC.

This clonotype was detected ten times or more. The CDR3 spells CASSGGTVRIYGYTF. The CDR3 DNA follows: TGTGCCAGCAGCGGGGGGACAGTTAGGATTTATGGCTACACCTTC. The V call is TRBV11-2, the J call TRBJ1-2; 7 bases are shared with TRBD1. CDR3 length: 15 residues. CDR1 is SGHAT and CDR2 is FQNNGV in the germline V gene. The junction had 11 bases not matched to a gene; V was cut back by 5 bases and J by 5 bases.

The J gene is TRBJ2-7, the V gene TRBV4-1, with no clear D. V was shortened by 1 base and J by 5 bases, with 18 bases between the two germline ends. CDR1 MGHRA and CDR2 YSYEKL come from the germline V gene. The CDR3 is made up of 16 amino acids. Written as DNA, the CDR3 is TGCGCCAGCAGCCAAGGGTGGGGAACAAAAAGCGACGAGCAGTACTTC. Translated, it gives CASSQGWGTKSDEQYF.

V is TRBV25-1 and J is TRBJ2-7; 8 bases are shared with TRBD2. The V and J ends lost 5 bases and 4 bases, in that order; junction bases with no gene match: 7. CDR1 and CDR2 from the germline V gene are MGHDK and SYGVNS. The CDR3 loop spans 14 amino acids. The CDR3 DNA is TGTGCCAGCAGTCACCGAGCGGGAGTATACGAGCAGTACTTC. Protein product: CASSHRAGVYEQYF.

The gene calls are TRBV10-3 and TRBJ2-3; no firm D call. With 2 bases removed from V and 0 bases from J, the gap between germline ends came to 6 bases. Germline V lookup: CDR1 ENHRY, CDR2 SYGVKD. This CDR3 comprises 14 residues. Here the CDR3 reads CAISEVISTDTQYF. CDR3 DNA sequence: TGTGCCATCAGTGAGGTTATTAGCACAGATACGCAGTATTTT.

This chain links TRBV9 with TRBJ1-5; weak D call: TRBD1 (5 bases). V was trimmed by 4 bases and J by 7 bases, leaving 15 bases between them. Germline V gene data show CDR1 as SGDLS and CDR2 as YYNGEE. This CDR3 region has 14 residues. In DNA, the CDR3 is TGTGCCAGCAGCCCAGCGGGGCAGGCACAGCCCCAGCATTTT. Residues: CASSPAGQAQPQHF.